This T cell receptor beta chain was documented in a study of shared clonotypes between healthy human individuals (dated by TCRdb to 2019 to 2021). The study in broad terms: Three men and a couple of women, aged 18 to 49 years, made up the cohort. Per donor, leukapheresis produced somewhere between about 0.94 and 8.9 billion PBMCs. Blood TCR repertoires of five healthy adults were deeply sequenced to estimate repertoire size and the extent of clonotype sharing between individuals. Different laboratories and diverse techniques were used to prepare libraries and sequence TCR repertoires, to increase sequencing depth and limit assay-specific biases. For each donor, three plates each were used for CD4 naive and CD4 memory, two plates were used for CD8 naive, and one plate was used for CD8 memory.

The donors were healthy, HIV-negative adults with no recently reported acute infections or vaccinations. Every donor was a Caucasian adult living in Nashville, Tennessee, USA. Magnetic negative selection was used to enrich CD4+ T cells, after which naive cells were positively selected on CD45RA and the negative fraction became the memory subset. Blood was obtained by leukapheresis, after which PBMCs were separated by Ficoll-Histopaque density gradient centrifugation and cryopreserved in liquid nitrogen vapor phase. Analytical flow cytometry was used to check the purity and quantity of every magnetically sorted T cell population. Genomic DNA was isolated from every sorted fraction and measured by UV absorbance on a Nanodrop 2000c. This clone showed up just once. The specificity of this receptor is unknown. Qualities for individual bases were not recorded, and no much larger clone is one base off. What the research found in general, with its limitations: Naive subsets generally had larger estimated clonotype richness than memory subsets. Even with the large sequencing depth, rarefaction of the sorted-subset datasets indicated that sequencing was incomplete. Across a handful of donors, approximately 5% of naive CD4, approximately 3.6% of naive CD8, around 2.1% of memory CD4, and about 0.44% of memory CD8 clonotypes were shared. Compared with non-shared clonotypes, clonotypes shared by all four sorted-subset donors had higher generation probabilities. Pairwise subsampling indicated that sequencing depth was expected to affect the degree of clonotype sharing among donors. Sampling was restricted to blood, and TCR repertoires in tissues likely differ from the TCR repertoires found in blood. The genetic and exposure-history diversity represented was limited by the small number of donors.

TCR CDR3 regions were amplified from genomic DNA by multiplex PCR using the deep immunoSEQ assay. For each cell subset, the extracted genomic DNA was distributed evenly across all wells of several immunoSEQ 96-well plates, and each plate served as one replicate. For sorted subsets, each replicate PCR was loaded with 150 to 250 ng genomic DNA, equivalent to some 27,000 T cell genomes. Purified libraries were quantified with a Qubit 3.0 fluorometer, sized on a Bioanalyzer 2100, and re-quantified with the KAPA Library Quantification kit. A separate single-read 150-cycle Illumina NextSeq 550 flow cell was used to sequence each immunoSEQ 96-well plate. The authors processed their data as follows. Because the immunoSEQ output held only junctional sequences and lacked quality scores, the filtering could not match the filtering applied to full-length reads. To assign V/J genes and CDR3, sequences were annotated using PyIR, a Python wrapper for IgBLAST v1.9, with IMGT germline references. Reads were filtered out if the reads had weak V/J assignments (E-value above 1e-6), no CDR3, stop codons, out-of-frame junctions, or ambiguous translated residues. V3J clonotypes were defined by identical inferred V gene, J gene, and CDR3 amino acid sequence. Percentage overlap between repertoires was calculated by dividing the number of shared unique clonotypes by the size of the smaller repertoire. Repertoire richness was assessed with RTK rarefaction, the Chao1 estimator, and Recon v2.1 estimates of unobserved clonotypes. For all TCRbeta clonotypes obtained by the gDNA method from a few donors, generation probabilities were computed with OLGA. What TCRdb holds here is the immuneACCESS table cut down to in-frame rearrangements. Part of the clones is not present; checked against another copy, under half of the missing clones reflect an unresolved V gene, and the others are unexplained. V and J calls plus clone size are reproduced from that table; the DNA served to infer D and trimming. In this sample the table shows some 2,500,000 clones, around 93% of which occur a single time. The top ten constitute 0.37% of the sample.

Taken from the germline V gene, the CDR1 and CDR2 loops are SGHRS and YFSETQ. The CDR3 holds 14 amino acids from the cysteine to the phenylalanine. The retained sequence is limited to the CDR3, 42 bases, with the frame set at the first base. V sheds 1 base and J sheds 5 bases, leaving 9 bases between their ends. This chain is built from TRBV5-1 and TRBJ1-4; there is no confident call for the D gene. The sample comprised naive CD4+ T cells from PBMCs. Reading the label with the study, this specimen's cell subset or site is: CD45RA+ positively selected. This TCR was recovered from a man between 18 and 35 years old in good health. Some clones in this sample may be carry-over from other donors' samples. The DNA sequence reads TGCGCCAGCAGCTTGTTCTTGGGAAATGAAAAACTGTTTTTT. Its product reads: CASSLFLGNEKLFF.